The source of this T cell receptor (beta chain) is a study of Ad26.COV2.S vaccination and SARS-CoV-2 variants. The treatment is: around 19 received Ad26.COV2.S at low or high dose, single or two shots; roughly five received placebo; per-sample allocation not given. Vaccine and placebo recipients were sampled on day 63 after the first injection. The study's findings and limits: An underestimation of total T cell responses may have resulted from the TCR breadth and depth analyses.

The repertoire was sequenced with immunoSEQ multiplex PCR; TCRdb's copy has only in-frame clones and lacks some. This repertoire shows about 480,000 clones, around 85% found once; its top ten account for about 13%. Concerning this clone itself: Its antigen is unidentified. Other DNA sequences in this sample translate to the same CDR3.

This receptor was taken from a person between 18 and 59 years old who received the Ad26.COV2.S COVID-19 vaccine or a placebo. This specimen was peripheral blood, taken in a trial of Ad26.COV2.S vaccine versus placebo.

The CDR3 here is CASSRGSYEQYF. As DNA, the CDR3 is TGTGCCAGCAGTAGGGGGTCCTACGAGCAGTACTTC. The rearrangement joins TRBV6-2 or TRBV6-3 to TRBJ2-7; possibly TRBD1 for D (6 bases). The CDR3 consists of 12 residues. CDR1 and CDR2 (germline): MNHEY, SVGEGT. V lost 5 bases, J lost 1 base, and 6 bases lay in between.